The rows below give T cell receptor beta chains drawn from one sample of a study of CD8+CD57+ T cells in acquired aplastic anemia. MiXCR was run by TCRdb on the reads, yielding one entry per CDR3 protein. The data show under 350,000 distinct CDR3 sequences, around three fifths seen once. What was sequenced was sorted CD4+, CD8+, or CD8+CD57+ T cells (not recorded which) from PBMCs. The receptor set was obtained from a human donor with aplastic anemia. The CDR3 runs from the conserved cysteine through the conserved F or W. A D gene is named only where the DNA matches it firmly. Part of the rows lack a size; the others show once, few, many or a class for expanded clones.

>many|TRBJ1-5|TRBV29-1|TRBD1
CSALLPGQGFENQPQHF
TGCAGCGCACTATTACCGGGACAGGGCTTTGAGAATCAGCCCCAGCATTTT
>many|TRBJ2-1|TRBV7-9|-
CASSFSGTDEQFF
TGTGCCAGCAGCTTTTCCGGGACCGATGAGCAGTTCTTC
>many|TRBJ1-5|TRBV6-1|-
CASSHEGGQPQHF
TGTGCCAGCAGTCACGAGGGGGGGCAGCCCCAGCATTTT
>-|TRBJ2-3|TRBV5-1|-
CASRPRGALTDTQYF
TGCGCCAGCAGACCTCGCGGGGCACTTACAGATACGCAGTATTTT
>-|TRBJ2-2|TRBV5-5|-
CANSFGWTSGELFF
TGTGCCAACAGCTTTGGGTGGACGTCGGGGGAGCTGTTTTTT
>many|TRBJ1-2|TRBV15|-
CATSRGWWAVANYGYTF
TGTGCCACCAGCAGGGGTTGGTGGGCGGTTGCTAACTATGGCTACACCTTC
>many|TRBJ2-7|TRBV4-1|-
CASSLGWGRGPSNF
TGCGCCAGCAGCCTCGGGTGGGGGCGCGGGCCTTCAAACTTC
>-|TRBJ2-3|TRBV9|TRBD2
CASSVGGGGLARTDTQYF
TGTGCCAGCAGCGTAGGAGGGGGGGGACTAGCGCGCACAGATACGCAGTATTTT
>-|TRBJ1-6|TRBV20-1|-
CSASRAGLNSPLHF
TGCAGTGCTAGTCGGGCAGGGCTTAATTCACCCCTCCACTTT
>-|TRBJ2-7|TRBV29-1|-
CSQDTHEQYF
TGCAGCCAGGACACCCACGAGCAGTACTTC
>-|TRBJ1-1|TRBV20-1|TRBD1
CSALLITGTGGLNTEAFF
TGCAGTGCTCTATTGATCACCGGGACAGGGGGCCTGAACACTGAAGCTTTCTTT
>-|TRBJ2-7|TRBV7-9|TRBD2
CASSLGLDPRGVHEQHF
TGTGCCAGCAGCTTGGGACTAGACCCTAGGGGGGTCCACGAGCAGCACTTC
>-|TRBJ2-1|TRBV7-9|-
CASSAGGGVDEQFF
TGTGCCAGCAGCGCAGGGGGGGGGGTCGATGAGCAGTTCTTC
>-|TRBJ1-5|TRBV7-9|TRBD1
CASSALTGDGNQPQHF
TGTGCCAGCAGCGCCCTCACAGGGGATGGCAATCAGCCCCAGCATTTT
>once|TRBJ1-1|TRBV14|-
CASSQAGLRTEAFF
TGTGCCAGCAGCCAAGCGGGGTTGAGGACTGAAGCTTTCTTT
>-|TRBJ1-2|TRBV7-7|-
CASSLGSGMGYTF
TGTGCTAGCAGCTTAGGGTCAGGGATGGGCTACACCTTC
>-|TRBJ1-1|TRBV5-6|-
CASSLASDQPPVSAEAFF
TGTGCCAGCAGCTTGGCATCCGATCAGCCCCCCGTAAGCGCTGAAGCTTTCTTT
>-|TRBJ1-6|TRBV25-1|-
CASSGPGRPNSPLHF
TGTGCCAGCAGTGGCCCGGGACGTCCTAATTCACCCCTCCACTTT
>-|TRBJ2-5|TRBV7-9|-
CASSKEAGIQETQYF
TGTGCCAGCAGCAAAGAGGCAGGAATACAAGAGACCCAGTACTTC
>many|TRBJ1-5|TRBV20-1|TRBD1
CSAREVKGGDRGLNNQPQHF
TGCAGTGCTAGAGAGGTTAAGGGAGGGGACAGGGGGTTGAACAATCAGCCCCAGCATTTT
>many|TRBJ2-5|TRBV5-1|TRBD1
CASSDTGQGGETQYF
TGCGCCAGCAGCGACACGGGACAGGGGGGAGAGACCCAGTACTTC
>few|TRBJ2-7|TRBV2|-
CASVLGRVEQYF
TGTGCCAGCGTCCTGGGGCGGGTCGAGCAGTACTTC
>-|TRBJ2-2|TRBV30|-
CAWSKGLNTGELFF
TGTGCCTGGAGTAAAGGACTGAACACCGGGGAGCTGTTTTTT
>few|TRBJ2-2|TRBV12-3/TRBV12-4|-
CASRSRGTGELFF
TGTGCCAGCAGGTCCAGGGGAACCGGGGAGCTGTTTTTT
>-|TRBJ1-2|TRBV20-1|TRBD1
CSARPGGPNYGYTF
TGCAGTGCTAGACCAGGGGGCCCTAACTATGGCTACACCTTC
>-|TRBJ2-3|TRBV20-1|-
CSARNPGAYNEQYF
TGCAGTGCTAGAAACCCGGGGGCCTACAATGAGCAGTATTTT
>few|TRBJ2-7|TRBV7-9|-
CASSLDPAVREQYF
TGTGCCAGCAGCTTAGATCCGGCGGTTAGGGAGCAGTACTTC
>-|TRBJ2-2|TRBV5-1|-
CASSLVPAWITGELFF
TGCGCCAGCAGCTTAGTACCGGCGTGGATCACCGGGGAGCTGTTTTTT
>-|TRBJ2-5|TRBV5-1|-
CASSSTSRETQYF
TGCGCCAGCAGCTCGACTTCGAGGGAGACCCAGTACTTC
>-|TRBJ2-7|TRBV20-1|TRBD2
CSARPTGTSGPSYEQYF
TGCAGTGCTAGACCCACCGGGACTAGCGGGCCTTCCTACGAGCAGTACTTC
>-|TRBJ1-1|TRBV19|-
CASKELNTEAFF
TGTGCCAGCAAGGAACTGAACACTGAAGCTTTCTTT
>few|TRBJ1-6|TRBV20-1|TRBD1
CSARHYPRTGGNSPLHF
TGCAGTGCGCGCCATTACCCGAGGACAGGTGGCAATTCACCCCTCCACTTT
>many|TRBJ1-2|TRBV19|TRBD1
CASSIVGQGSYGYTF
TGTGCCAGTAGTATAGTGGGACAGGGTAGCTATGGCTACACCTTC
>-|TRBJ2-5|TRBV20-1|TRBD2
CSAPLAGGPETQYF
TGCAGTGCTCCTCTAGCGGGGGGGCCCGAGACCCAGTACTTC
>-|TRBJ2-2|TRBV24-1|-
CATSWTGELFF
TGTGCCACCAGTTGGACCGGGGAGCTGTTTTTT
>many|TRBJ1-1|TRBV12-3/TRBV12-4|-
CASSALWGTEAFF
TGTGCCAGCAGTGCACTGTGGGGCACTGAAGCTTTCTTT
>many|TRBJ2-7|TRBV7-2|TRBD1
CASSLDRVAHGQYF
TGTGCCAGCAGTTTGGACAGGGTAGCACATGGGCAGTACTTC
>-|TRBJ2-1|TRBV20-1|-
CSASAARALFNNEQFF
TGCAGTGCTAGTGCTGCGAGAGCCCTTTTTAACAATGAGCAGTTCTTC
>-|TRBJ2-2|TRBV7-2|-
CASSLVGTGLLAGELFF
TGTGCCAGCAGCTTAGTTGGTACTGGGCTTCTGGCCGGGGAGCTGTTTTTT
>few|TRBJ2-4|TRBV7-2|-
CASSLNRLDIQYF
TGTGCCAGCAGCTTAAACAGGTTGGACATTCAGTACTTC
>-|TRBJ2-7|TRBV5-1|TRBD1
CARTRAGQGYEQYF
TGCGCCAGGACGAGAGCCGGACAGGGCTACGAGCAGTACTTC
>-|TRBJ2-7|TRBV20-1|-
CSARSTGTSFSYEQYF
TGCAGTGCTAGGAGTACCGGGACCAGTTTCTCCTACGAGCAGTACTTC
>many|TRBJ2-2|TRBV5-4|-
CASSLMGNTGELFF
TGTGCCAGCAGCTTGATGGGTAACACCGGGGAGCTGTTTTTT
>-|TRBJ2-7|TRBV11-2|TRBD1
CAGQGIGSEQYF
TGCGCGGGACAGGGTATAGGATCCGAGCAGTACTTC
>-|TRBJ2-5|TRBV20-1|-
CSARDETGGETQYF
TGCAGTGCTAGAGATGAGACAGGTGGGGAGACCCAGTACTTC
>many|TRBJ2-2|TRBV11-3|-
CASSLDTISELFF
TGTGCCAGCAGCTTAGATACGATCTCTGAGCTGTTTTTT
>-|TRBJ1-2|TRBV2|TRBD1
CASSESRYRGPYGYTF
TGTGCCAGCAGTGAGAGCCGGTACAGGGGCCCCTATGGCTACACCTTC
>many|TRBJ1-2|TRBV19|-
CASSTAGTINYGYTF
TGTGCCAGTAGTACGGCCGGGACAATTAACTATGGCTACACCTTC
>many|TRBJ2-1|TRBV19|TRBD2
CASRGTSGSKGEQFF
TGTGCCAGTAGGGGGACTAGCGGGAGTAAGGGTGAGCAGTTCTTC
>-|TRBJ1-1|TRBV20-1|-
CSARGWVNTEAFF
TGCAGTGCTAGAGGGTGGGTGAACACTGAAGCTTTCTTT
>-|TRBJ2-2|TRBV19|-
CASSTASFGTGELFF
TGTGCCAGTAGTACGGCCTCCTTTGGGACAGGGGAGCTGTTTTTT
>-|TRBJ1-2|TRBV29-1|-
CSAGNYGYTF
TGCAGCGCCGGTAACTATGGCTACACCTTC
>-|TRBJ1-1|TRBV12-3/TRBV12-4|-
CASSFAGVTEAFF
TGTGCCAGCAGTTTTGCGGGGGTTACTGAAGCTTTCTTT
>once|TRBJ2-7|TRBV5-1|-
CASSHTSPYEQYF
TGCGCCAGCAGTCACACTAGTCCGTACGAGCAGTACTTC
>-|TRBJ2-2|TRBV9|-
CASSPSLATGPTGELFF
TGTGCCAGCAGTCCCTCACTCGCGACAGGCCCCACCGGGGAGCTGTTTTTT
>-|TRBJ1-1|TRBV7-9|-
CASSLVEGTTEAFF
TGTGCCAGCAGCTTAGTCGAGGGGACCACTGAAGCTTTCTTT
>-|TRBJ2-7|TRBV24-1|-
CATSAHLKSGIRYEQYF
TGTGCCACCAGTGCCCATCTCAAATCGGGGATCAGGTACGAGCAGTACTTC
>-|TRBJ2-1|TRBV5-1|-
CASSARDGASEQFF
TGCGCCAGCAGCGCCCGGGACGGGGCTAGTGAGCAGTTCTTC
>-|TRBJ1-1|TRBV19|-
CASKAFVGLNTEAFF
TGTGCCAGTAAGGCATTTGTGGGGCTTAACACTGAAGCTTTCTTT